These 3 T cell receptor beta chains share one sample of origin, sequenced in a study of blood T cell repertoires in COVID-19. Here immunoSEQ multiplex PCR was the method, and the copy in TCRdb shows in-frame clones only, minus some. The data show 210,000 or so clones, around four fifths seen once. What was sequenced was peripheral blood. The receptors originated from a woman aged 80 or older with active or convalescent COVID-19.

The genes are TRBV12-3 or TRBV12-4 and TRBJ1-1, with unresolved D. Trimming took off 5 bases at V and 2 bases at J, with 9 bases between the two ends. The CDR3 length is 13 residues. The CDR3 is CASSPPGNTEAFF. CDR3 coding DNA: TGTGCCAGCAGTCCCCCAGGAAACACTGAAGCTTTCTTT.

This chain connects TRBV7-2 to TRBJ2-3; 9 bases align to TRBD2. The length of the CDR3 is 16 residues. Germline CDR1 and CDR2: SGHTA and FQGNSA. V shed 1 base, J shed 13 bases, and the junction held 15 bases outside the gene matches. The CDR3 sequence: CASSLGSGGHRSREYF. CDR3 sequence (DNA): TGTGCCAGCAGCTTAGGTAGCGGGGGTCATCGTAGTAGGGAGTATTTT. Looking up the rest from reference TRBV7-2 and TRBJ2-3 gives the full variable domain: GAGVSQSPSNKVTEKGKDVELRCDPISGHTALYWYRQSLGQGLEFLIYFQGNSAPDKSGLPSDRFSAERTGGSVSTLTIQRTQQEDSAVYLCASSLGSGGHRSREYFGPGTRLTVL.

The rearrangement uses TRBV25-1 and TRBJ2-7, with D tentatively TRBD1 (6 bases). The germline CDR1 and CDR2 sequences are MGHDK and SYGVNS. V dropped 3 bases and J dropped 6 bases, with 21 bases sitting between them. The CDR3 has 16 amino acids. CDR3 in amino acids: CASSDWTVGPSGEQYF. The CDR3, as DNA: TGTGCCAGCAGTGATTGGACAGTTGGGCCGTCGGGCGAGCAGTACTTC.